These 23 T cell receptor beta chains share one sample of origin, sequenced in a study of blood T cell repertoires in COVID-19. Sequenced by immunoSEQ multiplex PCR; TCRdb stores in-frame clones only, minus some. The profile shows 400,000 to 450,000 clones, roughly 90% of them singletons. Material: peripheral blood. These receptor sequences come from a woman between 25 and 40 years old with active or convalescent COVID-19.

The chain has TRBV20-1 and TRBJ2-7; the match to TRBD2 covers 9 bases. The V and J ends lost 3 bases and 2 bases, in that order; junction bases with no gene match: 11. The CDR3 has 16 residues. Germline values: CDR1 DFQATT, CDR2 SNEGSKA (reference sequence). The CDR3 here is CSASVLAGGKPYEQYF. The CDR3 nucleotides are TGCAGTGCTAGTGTCCTCGCGGGGGGGAAGCCCTACGAGCAGTACTTC.

This chain connects TRBV6-5 to TRBJ1-2; D is unresolved. CDR3 size: 11 residues. The germline CDR1 and CDR2 sequences are MNHEY and SVGAGI. The V end was cut by 4 bases, the J end by 8 bases, with 8 bases between. CDR3 in amino acids: CASSSGWGYTF. CDR3 bases: TGTGCCAGCAGTTCAGGTTGGGGCTACACCTTC.

A few counts support this clone. The gene calls are TRBV3-1 (or the pseudogene TRBV3-2) and TRBJ1-3, with a tentative D call TRBD1 (5 bases). The CDR3 covers 16 residues. CDR1 and CDR2 from the germline V gene are LGHDT and YNNKEL (reference sequence). The V gene lost 1 base and the J gene lost 2 bases, with 12 bases spanning the gap. CDR3 DNA sequence: TGTGCCAGCAGCCAAGGAGCCCCAGGGACTGGAAACACCATATATTTT. The encoded protein is CASSQGAPGTGNTIYF.

This chain joins TRBV6-1 and TRBJ1-6, with 10 bases fitting TRBD1. V lost 4 bases to trimming and J lost 2 bases; unmatched junction nucleotides: 11. Germline loops: CDR1 MNHNS, CDR2 SASEGT. The CDR3 runs to 19 residues. CDR3 protein: CASSVTGGPKPPYNSPLHF. The DNA of the CDR3 is TGTGCCAGCAGTGTGACAGGGGGCCCGAAGCCCCCCTATAATTCACCCCTCCACTTT.

With respect to this clone: This probably arose from a read error, given a far larger clone one base away. The CDR3 DNA reads TGTGCCAGCAGTTTAGGGCAGAACTATGGCTACACCTTC. It yields the protein CASSLGQNYGYTF. The chain has TRBV27 and TRBJ1-2; D call uncertain. This CDR3 region has 13 residues. Looked up from germline, CDR1 is MNHEY and CDR2 is SMNVEV (reference sequence). The V end lost 2 bases, the J end lost 2 bases, and 6 bases lay between the germline ends.

V and J are TRBV5-1 and TRBJ2-3, with D unresolved. Trimming left V 6 bases short and J 3 bases short, with 17 bases between. The CDR3 extends over 15 amino acids. Germline loops: CDR1 SGHRS, CDR2 YFSETQ. CDR3 nucleotide sequence: TGCGCCAGCACCTCTGATGCCGGAGAAACAGATACGCAGTATTTT. This translates into CASTSDAGETDTQYF.

This clone was counted a few times. The chain joins TRBV5-8 to TRBJ1-5, with D hard to call. This CDR3 is built from 15 residues. V lost 0 bases, J lost 1 base, and 8 bases lay in between. The germline V gene has CDR1 SGHTS and CDR2 YDEGEE. CDR3 DNA: TGTGCCAGCAGCTTGGGGGAGGTCAGCAATCAGCCCCAGCATTTT. Protein product: CASSLGEVSNQPQHF. Supplemented by reference TRBV5-8 and TRBJ1-5, the full variable domain reads EAGVTQSPTHLIKTRGQQATLRCSPISGHTSVYWYQQALGLGLQFLLWYDEGEERNRGNFPPRFSGRQFPNYSSELNVNALELEDSALYLCASSLGEVSNQPQHFGDGTRLSIL.

The chain employs TRBV5-8 and TRBJ2-1; TRBD2 matches 7 bases. CDR1 is SGHTS, CDR2 YDEGEE, per germline. With V trimmed by 0 bases and J by 2 bases, 14 bases remained unmatched. This CDR3 comprises 19 residues. The CDR3 is CASSLAFAERGPPYNEQFF. CDR3 in DNA: TGTGCCAGCAGCTTGGCCTTCGCTGAGCGGGGTCCCCCCTACAATGAGCAGTTCTTC. The full variable domain, in which reference TRBV5-8 and TRBJ2-1 provide the parts outside the CDR3, is EAGVTQSPTHLIKTRGQQATLRCSPISGHTSVYWYQQALGLGLQFLLWYDEGEERNRGNFPPRFSGRQFPNYSSELNVNALELEDSALYLCASSLAFAERGPPYNEQFFGPGTRLTVL.

The CDR3 loop is CASSLLTIITGTGNNEQFF. CDR3 nucleotides: TGTGCCAGCAGCCTACTTACGATTATTACCGGGACAGGGAACAATGAGCAGTTCTTC. This chain connects TRBV7-9 to TRBJ2-1; TRBD1 agrees at 9 bases. There are 19 residues in the CDR3. V trimming: 5 bases; J trimming: 5 bases; junction bases outside the gene matches: 19. Per germline, CDR1 SEHNR and CDR2 FQNEAQ (reference sequence). Variable domain in full (rest from reference TRBV7-9 and TRBJ2-1): DTGVSQNPRHKITKRGQNVTFRCDPISEHNRLYWYRQTLGQGPEFLTYFQNEAQLEKSRLLSDRFSAERPKGSFSTLEIQRTEQGDSAMYLCASSLLTIITGTGNNEQFFGPGTRLTVL.

This clone was seen a few times. The chain recombines TRBV18 with TRBJ1-2, with D unresolved. The length of the CDR3 is 13 residues. Germline assignment: CDR1 KGHSH and CDR2 LQKENI. V lost 3 bases and J 4 bases, leaving 9 bases between the germline ends. CDR3 amino acids: CASSPPGFYGYTF. The DNA for the CDR3 is TGTGCCAGCTCACCCCCAGGCTTCTATGGCTACACCTTC.

The V and J genes are TRBV21-1 and TRBJ1-5. TRBV21-1 is a pseudogene segment. The CDR3 consists of 20 residues. For the CDR3, the DNA is TGTGCCAGCAGCGTCCGAAACACCCAGCAGGTGGGGGGTTACAATCAGCCCCAGCATTTT. As protein: CASSVRNTQQVGGYNQPQHF.

This chain uses TRBV19 with TRBJ2-7, with a weak D call TRBD1 (6 bases). The CDR3 covers 14 residues. Germline V gives CDR1 LNHDA, CDR2 SQIVND (reference sequence). With 5 bases removed from V and 2 bases from J, the gap between germline ends came to 13 bases. The CDR3 bases are TGTGCCAGTAGTGGCCGGGACAAAACCTACGAGCAGTACTTC. This gives the protein CASSGRDKTYEQYF.

This clone was seen only a few times. V gene TRBV28 combines with J gene TRBJ1-2; D call uncertain. Germline V gene data show CDR1 as MDHEN and CDR2 as SYDVKM. This CDR3 has 15 amino acids. The V end lost 4 bases, the J end lost 3 bases, and 15 bases lay between the germline ends. For the CDR3, the DNA is TGTGCCAGCAGTTCGGTTACAGAGAGCTACTATGGCTACACCTTC. This sequence encodes CASSSVTESYYGYTF.

V and J are TRBV5-5 and TRBJ1-2; no definite D call. The V end was cut by 1 base, the J end by 0 bases, with 10 bases between. Germline CDR1 and CDR2: SGHKS and YYEKEE (reference sequence). This CDR3 region has 15 residues. The CDR3 DNA follows: TGTGCCAGCAGCTTGATGCGCGCCGCTAACTATGGCTACACCTTC. It specifies CASSLMRAANYGYTF.

This chain uses TRBV15 with TRBJ1-2; D is possibly TRBD1 (5 bases). V gave up 8 bases and J gave up 8 bases, with 15 bases separating them. Germline loops: CDR1 LNHNV, CDR2 YYDKDF (reference sequence). The CDR3 is made up of 12 amino acids. Here the CDR3 DNA reads TGTGCCACCGGCCCTGGGACTGACGGCTACACCTTC. It codes for CATGPGTDGYTF.

The genes are TRBV10-2 and TRBJ2-1, with 9 bases fitting TRBD2. From germline, CDR1 is WSHSY and CDR2 SAAADI. CDR3 size: 14 residues. Trimming removed 7 bases from V and 9 bases from J; junction bases left unmatched: 10. CDR3 sequence (DNA): TGCGCCAGCAAGGAGGCGGGGGGGCTAGGTGAGCAGTTCTTC. This codes for CASKEAGGLGEQFF.

The rearrangement joins TRBV6-5 to TRBJ2-2; no reliable D call. This CDR3 region has 12 residues. Looked up from germline, CDR1 is MNHEY and CDR2 is SVGAGI. Trimming removed 9 bases from V and 8 bases from J, with 13 bases in between. The CDR3: CASTRSGGELFF. In DNA form, the CDR3 reads TGTGCCAGTACCAGGTCCGGTGGGGAGCTGTTTTTT.

The DNA of the CDR3 is TGTGCCAGCAGCGTAGGGACAGGGCACAATACCTACCCCCAAAACATTCAGTACTTC. It is translated as CASSVGTGHNTYPQNIQYF. The V and J genes are TRBV9 and TRBJ2-4, with TRBD1 matching over 8 bases. Losses at the gene ends were 0 bases for V and 5 bases for J; bases not matched to a gene: 16. Germline V gene data show CDR1 as SGDLS and CDR2 as YYNGEE. CDR3 length equals 19 residues.

The chain joins TRBV27 to TRBJ2-7; a possible D gene is TRBD1 (6 bases). The CDR3 is 14 residues long. CDR1 is MNHEY and CDR2 is SMNVEV in the germline V gene (reference sequence). Trimming took 3 bases from V and 3 from J, leaving 12 bases between them. The CDR3 sequence: CASSLAGRGYEQYF. In nucleotides, the CDR3 is TGTGCCAGCAGTTTGGCCGGCAGGGGCTACGAGCAGTACTTC.

The chain uses TRBV5-1 and TRBJ2-5; 9 bases align to TRBD2. Trimming cost V 2 bases and J 5 bases; bases outside gene matches: 16. CDR3 length equals 18 residues. Per the germline V gene, CDR1 is SGHRS and CDR2 is YFSETQ. The CDR3 loop is CASSLTGTSTYPGETQYF. CDR3 sequence (DNA): TGCGCCAGCAGCTTAACTGGGACTAGCACTTATCCGGGGGAGACCCAGTACTTC.

This chain joins TRBV27 and TRBJ2-7; 12 positions match TRBD2. The CDR3 spans 18 residues. The junction had 14 bases not matched to a gene; V was cut back by 5 bases and J by 3 bases. The germline gives CDR1 MNHEY, CDR2 SMNVEV (reference sequence). CDR3 coding DNA: TGTGCCAGCAGTAGGAGAGCTAGCGGGAGGGCGAATCTCTACGAGCAGTACTTC. Its translation: CASSRRASGRANLYEQYF.

This chain connects TRBV4-1 to TRBJ2-7; D may be TRBD1 (6 bases). Trimming cost V 4 bases and J 3 bases, with 16 bases left between them. Germline-derived CDR1 and CDR2 are MGHRA and YSYEKL. CDR3 length: 15 residues. In DNA, the CDR3 is TGCGCCAGCAGCCTTAACAGGGTGATCTACTACGAGCAGTACTTC. Amino acid sequence: CASSLNRVIYYEQYF.

This chain joins TRBV11-2 and TRBJ1-1; weak D call: TRBD1 (5 bases). Per germline, CDR1 SGHAT and CDR2 FQNNGV. The CDR3 totals 16 residues. Trimming shortened V by 1 base and J by 2 bases, and 14 bases separated the two germline ends. The DNA for the CDR3 is TGTGCCAGCAGCTTAGGCCAGGCCAGGACAAACACTGAAGCTTTCTTT. Translated, it gives CASSLGQARTNTEAFF. The whole variable domain, filled in from reference TRBV11-2 and TRBJ1-1, reads EAGVAQSPRYKIIEKRQSVAFWCNPISGHATLYWYQQILGQGPKLLIQFQNNGVVDDSQLPKDRFSAERLKGVDSTLKIQPAKLEDSAVYLCASSLGQARTNTEAFFGQGTRLTVV.